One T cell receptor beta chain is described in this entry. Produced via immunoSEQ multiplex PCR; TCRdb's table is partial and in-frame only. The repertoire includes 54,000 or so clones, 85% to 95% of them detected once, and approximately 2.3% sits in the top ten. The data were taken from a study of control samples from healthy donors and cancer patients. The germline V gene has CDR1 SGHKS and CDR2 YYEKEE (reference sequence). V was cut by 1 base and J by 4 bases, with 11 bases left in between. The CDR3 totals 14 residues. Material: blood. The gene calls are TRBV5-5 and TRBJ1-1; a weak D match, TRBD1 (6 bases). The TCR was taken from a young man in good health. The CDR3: CASSLWGAGTEAFF. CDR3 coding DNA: TGTGCCAGCAGCTTGTGGGGGGCAGGCACTGAAGCTTTCTTT.